The sequence of this T cell receptor (beta chain) was determined in a study of regulatory T cells in long-lasting Graves disease. With iRepertoire HTBI primers and Arm-PCR of CDR3 regions, TCR beta libraries were built. One entry per CDR3 protein results from TCRdb running MiXCR on the multiplex PCR reads. The sample records around 400,000 distinct CDR3 sequences, about a quarter being singletons. This clonotype was seen ten or more times. Relative to the germline gene, one junction end is altered; a read error may explain this. Time point here: persistent/refractory GD, antithyroid drugs over 5 years with positive TRAb. The TCR library was made from RNA extracted from PBMCs. The receptor's source is a female donor with Graves disease. Sequencing was performed on peripheral blood mononuclear cells (PBMCs), taken when the disease was refractory, from a patient treated with antithyroid drugs.

The CDR3 sequence is CASSLGDHATNEKLFF. The CDR3 region has the DNA TGTGCCAGCAGTTTGGGAGACCATGCAACTAATGAAAAACTGTTTTTT. The V gene is TRBV5-8, the J gene TRBJ1-4; D gene ambiguous. This CDR3 spans 16 amino acids. Germline values: CDR1 SGHTS, CDR2 YDEGEE.